The 5 T cell receptor beta chains below all came from one sample that was sequenced in a study of T cell responses to AZD1222 COVID-19 vaccine (dated by TCRdb to about 2021). The library was built by means of the immunoSEQ multiplex PCR assay. Drawn from immuneACCESS, this table holds only the in-frame rearrangements with V and J called that TCRdb kept. Clones are partly lost; checked studies trace under half to an unresolved V gene and leave the rest unexplained. The sample has about 92,000 clones on record, 85% to 90% of them singletons. The top ten hold 9.5% to 13% of the sample. Read against the paper, the sample's time point label means: baseline before first vaccination. Sample: peripheral blood, taken on day 0 of AZD1222 vaccination. Receptors were obtained from an adult in good health.

The chain is built from TRBV27 and TRBJ1-4; D unclear. Germline CDR1 is MNHEY and CDR2 is SMNVEV (reference sequence). The ends were cut back, 6 bases at V and 4 bases at J, with 9 bases in the middle. The CDR3 is 13 residues long. As DNA, the CDR3 is TGTGCCAGCAGGGGAAGTGGTAATGAAAAACTGTTTTTT. This gives the protein CASRGSGNEKLFF.

The rearrangement joins TRBV28 to TRBJ1-1; possible D gene TRBD1, 5 bases. This CDR3 comprises 12 residues. CDR1 MDHEN and CDR2 SYDVKM come from the germline V gene. The V and J ends lost 3 bases and 4 bases respectively, with 6 bases between them. The CDR3 here is CASSFGATEAFF. CDR3 DNA sequence: TGTGCCAGCAGTTTTGGGGCCACTGAAGCTTTCTTT.

The V and J genes are TRBV28 and TRBJ2-7, with 13 positions matching TRBD2. The trim removed 4 bases at V and 4 bases at J, leaving 7 bases unmatched. Per germline, CDR1 MDHEN and CDR2 SYDVKM. This CDR3 has 16 amino acids. This CDR3 reads CASSSWTSGSRYEQYF. The DNA of the CDR3 is TGTGCCAGCAGTTCTTGGACTAGCGGGAGTCGGTACGAGCAGTACTTC.

The chain is built from TRBV28 and TRBJ2-7; the D is unclear. V shed 5 bases and J shed 2 bases, with 16 bases lying between them. The CDR3 is 15 amino acids. Germline-derived CDR1 and CDR2 are MDHEN and SYDVKM. The CDR3 region is CASSDNPARTYEQYF. The DNA of the CDR3 is TGTGCCAGCAGTGATAACCCGGCTAGAACCTACGAGCAGTACTTC.

This chain uses TRBV7-2 with TRBJ2-1; a weak D match, TRBD1 (6 bases). Between the trimmed V and J ends, which lost 1 base and 10 bases, there was a span of 14 bases. The CDR3 extends over 14 amino acids. Germline values: CDR1 SGHTA, CDR2 FQGNSA. The CDR3 bases are TGTGCCAGCAGCTTAGGCAGGGGCGGGTTGGAGCAGTTCTTC. Translation: CASSLGRGGLEQFF. Supplemented by reference TRBV7-2 and TRBJ2-1, the full variable domain reads GAGVSQSPSNKVTEKGKDVELRCDPISGHTALYWYRQSLGQGLEFLIYFQGNSAPDKSGLPSDRFSAERTGGSVSTLTIQRTQQEDSAVYLCASSLGRGGLEQFFGPGTRLTVL.